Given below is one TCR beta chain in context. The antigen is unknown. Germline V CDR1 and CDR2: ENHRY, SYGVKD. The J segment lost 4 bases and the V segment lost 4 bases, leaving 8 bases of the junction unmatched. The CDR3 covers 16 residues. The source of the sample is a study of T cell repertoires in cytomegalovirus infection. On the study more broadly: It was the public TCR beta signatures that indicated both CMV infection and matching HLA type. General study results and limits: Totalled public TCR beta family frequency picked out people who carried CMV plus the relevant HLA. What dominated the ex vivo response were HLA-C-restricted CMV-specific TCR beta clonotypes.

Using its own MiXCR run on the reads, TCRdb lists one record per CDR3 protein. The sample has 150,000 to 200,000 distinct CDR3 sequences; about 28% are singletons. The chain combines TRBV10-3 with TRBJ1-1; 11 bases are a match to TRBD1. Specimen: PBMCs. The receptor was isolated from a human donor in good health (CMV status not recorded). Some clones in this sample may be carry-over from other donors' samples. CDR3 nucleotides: TGTGCCATCAGTGGGGGGACAGGGGGAATGGGCACTGAAGCTTTCTTT. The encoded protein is CAISGGTGGMGTEAFF.